A single sample is the source of the 25 T cell receptor beta chains below, sequenced in a study of T-cell reconstitution after alpha-beta-depleted transplantation in children (TCRdb year 2016). This sample's treatment or condition label indicates: allogeneic hematopoietic cell transplantation with graft depleted of TCRalphabeta T cells and CD19 B cells. Libraries were made using PCR. Sequenced using an Illumina HiSeq 2500. To normalize quantification of the TCRbeta repertoire, the TCR libraries were built with molecular barcoding that relied on unique molecular identifiers. TCRdb reran the public reads through fastp at Q25 and MiXCR, keeping productive beta chains. When rows share a CDR3 protein, they turn into one entry using the most common DNA and genes. The sample yields 500,000 or so distinct CDR3 sequences; roughly 10% were counted once. Approximately 14% of the sample is taken by the ten largest.

The sequenced sample was PBMCs, mostly from graft donor cells, obtained 180 days after TCRalphabeta/CD19-depleted stem cell transplant. These receptor sequences come from a female patient between 2 and 15 years old who had a stem cell transplant for aplastic anemia, so the T cells may come from the graft donor.

The J gene is TRBJ1-6, the V gene TRBV6-5, with a possible D match to TRBD1 (6 bases). Germline V gene sequence: CDR1 MNHEY, CDR2 SVGAGI. V was cut by 0 bases and J by 14 bases, with 17 bases left in between. This CDR3 is built from 15 residues. As DNA, the CDR3 is TGTGCCAGCAGTTACTCGTCAGGGGCCAGTCAAGCCCTCCACTTT. The encoded protein is CASSYSSGASQALHF.

This clonotype showed up just a few times. The CDR3: CAISETLLAGSYEQYF. Written as DNA, the CDR3 is TGTGCCATCAGTGAGACACTACTAGCGGGTTCCTACGAGCAGTACTTC. The chain couples TRBV10-3 to TRBJ2-7; 9 positions agree with TRBD2. Losses at the gene ends were 2 bases for V and 1 base for J; bases not matched to a gene: 6. This CDR3 contains 16 residues. Looked up from germline, CDR1 is ENHRY and CDR2 is SYGVKD.

This clonotype has just a few counts. This sequence joins TRBV29-1 and TRBJ2-2; tentatively, D is TRBD1 or TRBD2 (5 bases each). CDR3 length: 15 residues. The V end lost 4 bases, the J end lost 7 bases, and 19 bases lay between the germline ends. CDR1 and CDR2 (germline): SQVTM, ANQGSEA. The CDR3 nucleotides are TGCAGCGTTGGCCGAGGGGTCGGGTTTGGCGGGGAGCTGTTTTTT. Amino acids: CSVGRGVGFGGELFF.

The chain joins TRBV7-2 to TRBJ1-1, with 8 bases lining up with TRBD1. Germline V gene data show CDR1 as SGHTA and CDR2 as FQGNSA. Trimming cost V 0 bases and J 7 bases; bases outside gene matches: 7. There are 15 residues in the CDR3. The CDR3 DNA reads TGTGCCAGCAGCTTAGCGACAGGGGCCCTTGATGAAGCTTTCTTT. It specifies CASSLATGALDEAFF.

The table lists this clonotype with many counts. The chain carries TRBV4-2 and TRBJ2-7; D might be TRBD1 or TRBD2, each matching 5 bases. The germline V and J ends were trimmed by 1 base and 1 base, with 14 bases remaining between them. The CDR3 totals 16 residues. Germline V gene lookup returns CDR1 LGHNA and CDR2 YNFKEQ. CDR3 protein: CASSQAAWDQSYEQYF. CDR3 sequence (DNA): TGTGCCAGCAGCCAAGCCGCCTGGGACCAATCCTACGAGCAGTACTTC.

This clonotype has a handful of counts. As DNA, the CDR3 is TGTGCCAGCAGAACCGACGCCGACACATCTTACTCTGGAAACACCATATATTTT. Its translation: CASRTDADTSYSGNTIYF. This sequence joins TRBV12-3 or TRBV12-4 and TRBJ1-3, with D unclear. The CDR3 length is 18 residues. V lost 6 bases and J 0 bases, leaving 21 bases between the germline ends.

This clonotype was detected a few times. The chain combines TRBV6-5 with TRBJ1-1; 10 bases line up with TRBD1. The CDR3 has 17 amino acids. Trimming took 4 bases from V and 0 from J; bases not matched to a gene: 8. Germline V gene sequence: CDR1 MNHEY, CDR2 SVGAGI. The CDR3 DNA is TGTGCCAGCAGTTCGAGGACAGGGGGAAAGATGAACACTGAAGCTTTCTTT. Residues: CASSSRTGGKMNTEAFF.

In its sample, this clonotype was seen a few times. CDR3: CASSRSSGGYNEQFF. DNA for the CDR3: TGTGCCAGCAGCCGTTCTAGCGGCGGCTACAATGAGCAGTTCTTC. The chain combines TRBV7-2 with TRBJ2-1; 7 bases are shared with TRBD2. Germline CDR1 reads SGHTA; CDR2 reads FQGNSA. The CDR3 has 15 residues. V trimming: 5 bases; J trimming: 3 bases; junction bases outside the gene matches: 7.

The table lists this clonotype with many counts. The gene calls are TRBV20-1 and TRBJ2-7, with TRBD2 matching 12 bases. The germline CDR1 and CDR2 sequences are DFQATT and SNEGSKA (reference sequence). With 3 bases clipped from V and 7 bases from J, the junction kept 4 bases outside the gene matches. CDR3 length equals 13 residues. The CDR3 coding sequence is TGCAGTGCTAGGACTAGCGGGAGTCCAGAGCAGTACTTC. Protein product: CSARTSGSPEQYF.

The chain combines TRBV6-2 or TRBV6-3 with TRBJ2-7; D ambiguous. Germline values: CDR1 MNHEY, CDR2 SVGEGT. V was pared by 5 bases and J by 7 bases, with 15 bases between. The CDR3 covers 13 residues. CDR3 protein: CASSTYVRGEQYV. CDR3 bases: TGTGCCAGCAGTACCTATGTGCGTGGGGAGCAGTACGTC.

In this sample, this clonotype turned up once. This chain uses TRBV4-1 with TRBJ2-1, with D tentatively TRBD1 (5 bases). CDR3 length: 16 residues. The germline V and J ends were trimmed by 1 base and 4 bases, with 14 bases remaining between them. CDR1 MGHRA and CDR2 YSYEKL come from the germline V gene. CDR3 amino acids: CASSQASDSTYNEQFF. The CDR3 DNA reads TGCGCCAGCAGCCAAGCCTCTGACAGTACATACAATGAGCAGTTCTTC.

This clonotype has only a few counts. The gene calls are TRBV15 and TRBJ2-7, with D perhaps TRBD1 (5 bases). This CDR3 has 11 amino acids. Germline-derived CDR1 and CDR2 are LNHNV and YYDKDF (reference sequence). This CDR3 reads CGSGSAVEQYV. Written as DNA, the CDR3 is TGTGGATCAGGGTCCGCGGTCGAGCAGTACGTC.

This clonotype was seen ten or more times. The chain carries TRBV29-1 and TRBJ2-7, with 7 nucleotides matching TRBD1. The CDR3 has 14 amino acids. CDR1 and CDR2 from the germline V gene are SQVTM and ANQGSEA. Germline trimming cut 4 bases from V and 8 bases from J; bases unmatched to any gene: 14. CDR3 sequence reads: CSVGGQGGWLKQYF. CDR3 bases: TGCAGCGTTGGGGGACAAGGGGGCTGGTTGAAGCAGTACTTC.

The chain links TRBV20-1 to TRBJ1-1; 7 bases are shared with TRBD1. Trimming took 4 bases from V and 1 from J; bases not matched to a gene: 6. The CDR3 contains 14 residues. Germline V gene data show CDR1 as DFQATT and CDR2 as SNEGSKA (reference sequence). The CDR3 DNA reads as TGCAGTGCTACCAATCGACAGGGGAACACTGAAGCTTTCTTT. Amino acids: CSATNRQGNTEAFF.

This clonotype came up many times. The V call is TRBV10-3, the J call TRBJ1-1; D is uncertain. Trimming cost V 4 bases and J 4 bases, with 4 bases left between them. The germline CDR1 and CDR2 sequences are ENHRY and SYGVKD. The length of the CDR3 is 11 residues. The CDR3 loop reads CAISGGTEAFF. CDR3 sequence (DNA): TGTGCCATCAGTGGGGGCACTGAAGCTTTCTTT.

The gene calls are TRBV7-9 and TRBJ1-2; D may be TRBD1 (5 bases). The CDR3 contains 12 residues. V lost 4 bases, J lost 7 bases, and 10 bases lay in between. Germline assignment: CDR1 SEHNR and CDR2 FQNEAQ (reference sequence). In DNA form, the CDR3 reads TGTGCCAGCAGCTGGCGGGGCATTGGCTACACCTTC. Residues: CASSWRGIGYTF.

V usage is TRBV11-3 and J usage is TRBJ1-1; maybe TRBD1 (6 bases). The V end lost 4 bases, the J end lost 1 base, and 13 bases lay between the germline ends. This CDR3 has 15 amino acids. Germline V gene lookup returns CDR1 SGHNT and CDR2 YENEEA. In DNA, the CDR3 is TGTGCCAGCAGCTCCCTGGGGGGCCGGAACACTGAAGCTTTCTTT. Protein sequence: CASSSLGGRNTEAFF.

The J gene is TRBJ1-6, the V gene TRBV11-2; D gene unclear. Germline CDR1 and CDR2: SGHAT and FQNNGV. The length of the CDR3 is 16 residues. V lost 3 bases and J lost 0, with 9 bases in between. The CDR3 is CASSFRALSYNSPLHF. CDR3 bases: TGTGCCAGCAGCTTTCGGGCCCTCTCCTATAATTCACCCCTCCACTTT.

The CDR3 is CASSYLGQPVNNEQFF. The CDR3 DNA sequence: TGTGCCAGCAGTTATCTCGGTCAACCTGTTAACAATGAGCAGTTCTTC. V usage is TRBV6-2 or TRBV6-3 and J usage is TRBJ2-1, with no clear D. The V gene's germline CDR1 is MNHEY and CDR2 SVGEGT. This CDR3 has 16 amino acids. The V end lost 3 bases, the J end lost 5 bases, and 17 bases lay between the germline ends.

In this sample, this clonotype turned up a few times. The chain joins TRBV20-1 to TRBJ2-2; tentative D call: TRBD2 (5 bases). Per germline, CDR1 DFQATT and CDR2 SNEGSKA (reference sequence). CDR3 length: 14 amino acids. Trimming pared 3 bases from V and 0 bases from J, leaving 8 bases between. The CDR3 region is CSASPLANTGELFF. CDR3 DNA sequence: TGCAGTGCTAGTCCACTAGCGAACACCGGGGAGCTGTTTTTT.

The CDR3 spells CSARDRTGPFNYGYTF. The CDR3 DNA sequence: TGCAGTGCTAGAGATCGAACAGGCCCGTTTAACTATGGCTACACCTTC. The chain carries TRBV20-1 and TRBJ1-2; D is possibly TRBD1 (5 bases). V lost 0 bases to trimming and J lost 1 base, with 15 bases between them. The CDR3 covers 16 residues. Germline CDR1 reads DFQATT; CDR2 reads SNEGSKA (reference sequence).

On this clonotype: Compared with germline, one end of the junction differs, possibly owing to a read error. This chain uses TRBV5-4 with TRBJ2-2; the D is unclear. The CDR3 length is 14 residues. CDR1 and CDR2 from the germline V gene are SGHNT and YYREEE (reference sequence). CDR3 amino acids: CARSLDLNSGELFF. As DNA, the CDR3 is TGTGCCAGGAGCTTGGATCTTAACTCCGGGGAGCTGTTTTTT.

This clonotype appeared a few times. This chain links TRBV6-4 with TRBJ2-7; the D call may be TRBD1 or TRBD2 (5 bases each). Germline V gives CDR1 MRHNA, CDR2 SNTAGT. Trimming left V 6 bases short and J 4 bases short, with 13 bases between. The CDR3 length is 13 residues. CDR3 sequence: CASSLRDGYEQYF. The CDR3 region has the DNA TGTGCCAGCAGCCTCCGGGACGGATACGAGCAGTACTTC.

The chain recombines TRBV20-1 with TRBJ2-2; D uncertain. CDR3 size: 12 residues. V was pared by 3 bases and J by 4 bases, with 6 bases between. Germline V lookup: CDR1 DFQATT, CDR2 SNEGSKA (reference sequence). DNA for the CDR3: TGCAGTGCTAGGGGGTCCACCGGGGAGCTGTTTTTT. The encoded protein is CSARGSTGELFF.

The V and J genes are TRBV5-1 and TRBJ2-1; maybe TRBD1 (6 bases). V shed 3 bases and J shed 7 bases, with 17 bases lying between them. The CDR3 contains 15 residues. Looked up from germline, CDR1 is SGHRS and CDR2 is YFSETQ. As DNA, the CDR3 is TGCGCCAGCAGCTCCCAACGAGCAGGGGCGAATGAGCAGTTCTTC. It yields the protein CASSSQRAGANEQFF. The whole variable domain, remainder taken from reference TRBV5-1 and TRBJ2-1, is KAGVTQTPRYLIKTRGQQVTLSCSPISGHRSVSWYQQTPGQGLQFLFEYFSETQRNKGNFPGRFSGRQFSNSRSEMNVSTLELGDSALYLCASSSQRAGANEQFFGPGTRLTVL.